The entry below describes one T cell receptor beta chain. Its antigen remains unknown. The CDR3 has 15 amino acids. Germline assignment: CDR1 SGHRS and CDR2 YFSETQ. With V trimmed by 2 bases and J by 5 bases, 5 bases remained unmatched. These data come from a study of shared clonotypes between healthy human individuals. Study findings and constraints: Richness estimates generally favored naive over memory subsets.

Profiled with immunoSEQ multiplex PCR; TCRdb holds only in-frame clones, not every one. The sample has approximately 2,000,000 clones, roughly 95% seen once. CD8 cells regarded as naive lacked CD45RO, were positively chosen for CCR7, and omitted terminally differentiated effector memory CD45RA+ cells. The sample taken for sequencing was naive CD8+ T cells from PBMCs. The chain links TRBV5-1 to TRBJ2-1; 9 bases map to TRBD2. The receptor's source is a man aged 18 to 29 in good health. Some clones in this sample may be carry-over from other donors' samples. The chain's CDR3 is CASSFGTSKNNEQFF. The CDR3 DNA reads as TGCGCCAGCAGCTTCGGGACTAGCAAGAACAATGAGCAGTTCTTC.